The clone carrying this T cell receptor beta chain was counted only a few times. Its specificity is not known. The CDR3 regions of TCR beta were amplified from RNA transcripts. First-round RT-PCR with HTBI primers amplified the TCR CDR3 region. TCRdb processed the multiplex PCR reads anew with MiXCR; each CDR3 protein has one entry. The data hold fewer than 750,000 distinct CDR3 sequences, with approximately 14% observed a single time. The sample is drawn from a study of T cells in Graves' hyperthyroidism and ophthalmopathy. Findings and caveats of the study: A 13 V-J signature model discriminated ophthalmopathy versus stable hyperthyroidism.

V lost 0 bases to trimming and J lost 3 bases, with 10 bases between them. The CDR3 is 14 amino acids. CDR1 is SGHKS and CDR2 is YYEKEE in the germline V gene (reference sequence). Uncontrolled infection, other autoimmune disease, pregnancy or lactation barred patients from enrollment. Diagnoses were made from clinical symptoms, serum measures (thyroxine and TRAb), thyroid ultrasound and orbital computed tomography. This sequence originates from a woman between 35 and 50 years old with Graves' ophthalmopathy. The gene calls are TRBV5-5 and TRBJ2-7, with no clear D. Specimen: blood. The CDR3 region is CASSLAHMDYEQYF. As DNA, the CDR3 is TGTGCCAGCAGCTTGGCCCACATGGACTACGAGCAGTACTTC.